These 15 T cell receptor beta chains were all obtained from the same sample, sequenced in a study of blood T cell repertoires in COVID-19 (TCRdb year 2020). Library creation used the immunoSEQ multiplex PCR assay. Held by TCRdb, this immuneACCESS table contains in-frame sequences only and omits some clones. Under half of the omission traces to an unresolved V gene where checked; the cause of the rest is unknown. The sample yields around 340,000 clones; roughly 89% were counted once. 3% to 4.5% of the sample is in the top ten clones. Sequencing was carried out using peripheral blood. The source is a woman aged 55-70 years with COVID-19, enrolled during active disease.

The V and J genes are TRBV7-8 and TRBJ2-5, with TRBD2 identical over 7 bases. CDR1 and CDR2 (germline): SGHVS, FQNEAQ. With 3 bases clipped from V and 0 bases from J, the junction kept 4 bases outside the gene matches. The CDR3 extends over 15 amino acids. The CDR3 nucleotides are TGTGCCAGCAGCTTTGGGGGAGGGTACCAAGAGACCCAGTACTTC. Translation gives CASSFGGGYQETQYF.

The chain joins TRBV6-5 to TRBJ1-4, with 9 bases that match TRBD1. CDR1 is MNHEY and CDR2 is SVGAGI in the germline V gene. CDR3 size: 14 residues. J gave up 7 bases and V 4 bases, and 4 bases lay outside the gene matches. The CDR3, as DNA: TGTGCCAGCAGTTCCGGGACAGGGAGTGAAAAACTGTTTTTT. As protein: CASSSGTGSEKLFF.

This chain joins TRBV7-3 and TRBJ2-1, with 9 positions matching TRBD1. Germline CDR1 and CDR2: SGHTA and FQGTGA. The CDR3 loop spans 15 amino acids. The junction had 14 bases not matched to a gene; V was cut back by 5 bases and J by 12 bases. The CDR3: CASSPGQGTTYPQFF. In nucleotides, the CDR3 is TGTGCCAGCAGCCCCGGACAGGGGACTACCTATCCGCAGTTCTTC.

The CDR3 DNA is TGTGCCACCAGAGGGGACAGGGGTATGACCGCCTACAATGAGCAGTTCTTC. Its translation is CATRGDRGMTAYNEQFF. This chain links TRBV15 with TRBJ2-1, with 10 bases matching TRBD1. Germline values: CDR1 LNHNV, CDR2 YYDKDF (reference sequence). The J segment lost 2 bases and the V segment lost 6 bases, leaving 10 bases of the junction unmatched. This CDR3 region has 17 residues.

This clone has a handful of counts. V usage is TRBV25-1 and J usage is TRBJ1-2; D is unresolved. This CDR3 is built from 12 residues. With 11 bases removed from V and 1 base from J, the gap between germline ends came to 11 bases. CDR1 and CDR2 from the germline V gene are MGHDK and SYGVNS. CDR3 DNA sequence: TGTGCCTCTGAAGCTCTTAACTATGGCTACACCTTC. Amino acids: CASEALNYGYTF.

CDR3 amino acids: CASSRGAGTYNEQFF. For the CDR3, the DNA is TGTGCCAGCAGCCGGGGGGCCGGGACCTACAATGAGCAGTTCTTC. The chain has TRBV7-3 and TRBJ2-1; maybe TRBD2 (7 bases). The CDR3 sequence is 15 residues long. V gave up 5 bases and J gave up 2 bases, with 13 bases separating them. CDR1 is SGHTA and CDR2 is FQGTGA in the germline V gene.

The chain recombines TRBV5-5 with TRBJ2-5; 12 bases line up with TRBD2. This CDR3 is 16 amino acids long. Germline CDR1 and CDR2: SGHKS and YYEKEE (reference sequence). Germline trimming cut 4 bases from V and 1 base from J; bases unmatched to any gene: 5. The CDR3 nucleotides are TGTGCCAGCAGCGATGGACTAGCGGGGCGCCAAGAGACCCAGTACTTC. It encodes CASSDGLAGRQETQYF.

The chain uses TRBV6-5 and TRBJ2-1, with 7 bases fitting TRBD1. V was pared by 0 bases and J by 10 bases, with 3 bases of the junction left unmatched. Germline V lookup: CDR1 MNHEY, CDR2 SVGAGI. The CDR3 is 13 amino acids. This chain's CDR3 is CASSYSKGAEQFF. In DNA form, the CDR3 reads TGTGCCAGCAGTTACTCGAAGGGGGCCGAGCAGTTCTTC.

The rearrangement joins TRBV19 to TRBJ2-1, with 14 bases aligning to TRBD2. Germline CDR1 reads LNHDA; CDR2 reads SQIVND (reference sequence). CDR3 length: 16 amino acids. J was trimmed by 7 bases and V by 5 bases; bases with no gene match: 7. The CDR3 DNA is TGTGCCAGTAGTCGACCCGGGACTAGCGGGGGAAATGAGCAGTTCTTC. It specifies CASSRPGTSGGNEQFF.

V gene TRBV11-2 combines with J gene TRBJ2-7; D is possibly TRBD2 (6 bases). This CDR3 has 14 amino acids. The V end lost 5 bases, the J end lost 3 bases, and 14 bases lay between the germline ends. Germline CDR1 is SGHAT and CDR2 is FQNNGV. The CDR3 sequence is CASSQAGPNYEQYF. CDR3 DNA: TGTGCCAGCAGCCAGGCGGGACCGAACTACGAGCAGTACTTC.

This chain connects TRBV6-5 to TRBJ2-7; TRBD1 matches 11 bases. Per germline, CDR1 MNHEY and CDR2 SVGAGI. Trimming removed 0 bases from V and 7 bases from J; junction bases left unmatched: 8. This CDR3 is 16 amino acids long. The CDR3 is CASSYSRTGGVREQYF. CDR3 DNA: TGTGCCAGCAGTTACTCGAGGACAGGGGGCGTAAGGGAGCAGTACTTC.

V gene TRBV2 combines with J gene TRBJ2-3, with D possibly TRBD2 on 6 matching bases. The germline gives CDR1 SNHLY, CDR2 FYNNEI. This CDR3 is 15 amino acids long. V was cut by 4 bases and J by 2 bases, with 13 bases left in between. DNA for the CDR3: TGTGCCAGCAGTGGAGCTAGCGTTAACACAGATACGCAGTATTTT. Its translation: CASSGASVNTDTQYF.

V usage is TRBV7-8 and J usage is TRBJ1-4; TRBD1 aligns across 8 bases. Germline V CDR1 and CDR2: SGHVS, FQNEAQ. CDR3 length: 15 residues. The junction had 9 bases not matched to a gene; V was cut back by 5 bases and J by 7 bases. CDR3 DNA sequence: TGTGCCAGCAGCCCACGGACAGGGTTGGGTGAAAAACTGTTTTTT. Its translation is CASSPRTGLGEKLFF. Full variable domain (rest looked up from reference TRBV7-8 and TRBJ1-4): GAGVSQSPRYKVAKRGQDVALRCDPISGHVSLFWYQQALGQGPEFLTYFQNEAQLDKSGLPSDRFFAERPEGSVSTLKIQRTQQEDSAVYLCASSPRTGLGEKLFFGSGTQLSVL.

Concerning this clone: The same CDR3 also results from other DNA sequences found in this sample. The gene calls are TRBV10-3 and TRBJ2-7; D uncertain. The CDR3 has 11 residues. In germline, CDR1 is ENHRY, CDR2 SYGVKD. Deletions cut 3 bases from V and 4 bases from J, with 4 bases between. The CDR3 DNA follows: TGTGCCATCAGTGATCTTTACGAGCAGTACTTC. This encodes CAISDLYEQYF.

This chain links TRBV3-1 (or the pseudogene TRBV3-2) with TRBJ2-5; 7 nucleotides line up with TRBD2. The CDR3 has 14 residues. Germline assignment: CDR1 LGHDT and CDR2 YNNKEL (reference sequence). J lost 5 bases, V lost 4 bases, and 7 bases had no gene match. The CDR3 DNA sequence: TGTGCCAGCAGCCTCCTAGCGGATCAGGAGACCCAGTACTTC. This sequence encodes CASSLLADQETQYF.